The 32 T cell receptor beta chains in this list originate from one sample, sequenced in a study of shared clonotypes between healthy human individuals. Terminally differentiated effector memory CD45RA+ cells were excluded from the naive CD8 cells, which were CD45RO-negative and positively selected for CCR7. TCRdb keeps only in-frame clones here, not all; method: immunoSEQ multiplex PCR. The sample records 2 million or so clones, 85% to 95% being singletons. The specimen was naive CD8+ T cells sorted from blood. Receptor source: a young man in good health.

This chain connects TRBV6-5 to TRBJ2-5, with a tentative D call TRBD1 (7 bases). The germline gives CDR1 MNHEY, CDR2 SVGAGI. The CDR3 has 15 amino acids. Trimming shortened V by 6 bases and J by 2 bases, and 16 bases separated the two germline ends. CDR3 protein: CASRPIGGQQETQYF. For the CDR3, the DNA is TGTGCCAGCAGGCCGATCGGGGGACAGCAAGAGACCCAGTACTTC.

The rearrangement joins TRBV9 to TRBJ2-1; 9 bases align to TRBD2. The length of the CDR3 is 15 residues. Unmatched junction bases numbered 4, after V lost 3 bases and J lost 3 bases. Per germline, CDR1 SGDLS and CDR2 YYNGEE. The CDR3 loop is CASSGSGSGYNEQFF. The DNA of the CDR3 is TGTGCCAGCAGCGGTAGCGGGAGTGGCTACAATGAGCAGTTCTTC.

Turning to this clone: At the DNA level, this CDR3 is encoded by other sequences in the same sample as well. This chain uses TRBV27 with TRBJ1-1; 8 nucleotides line up with TRBD1. The CDR3 has 14 amino acids. CDR1 is MNHEY, CDR2 SMNVEV, per germline (reference sequence). J gave up 5 bases and V 2 bases, and 4 bases lay outside the gene matches. The CDR3 is CASSLQGARTEAFF. In DNA form, the CDR3 reads TGTGCCAGCAGTTTACAGGGGGCGCGAACTGAAGCTTTCTTT.

The V and J genes are TRBV4-1 and TRBJ2-7; 7 bases fit TRBD1. Germline V lookup: CDR1 MGHRA, CDR2 YSYEKL. CDR3 length: 16 residues. V lost 0 bases, J lost 6 bases, and 11 bases stayed unmatched. The CDR3 sequence is CASSQEPVDRVGEQYF. The CDR3, as DNA: TGCGCCAGCAGCCAAGAACCCGTAGACAGGGTGGGCGAGCAGTACTTC.

This chain uses TRBV6-5 with TRBJ2-1; D is perhaps TRBD1 or TRBD2 (6 bases each). V lost 4 bases and J 7 bases, leaving 14 bases between the germline ends. This CDR3 comprises 14 residues. From germline, CDR1 is MNHEY and CDR2 SVGAGI. The CDR3 DNA is TGTGCCAGCAGTTTCTCCAGGGGAGGAAATGAGCAGTTCTTC. Its translation: CASSFSRGGNEQFF.

The CDR3 loop is CASSLAGGWDTQYF. For the CDR3, the DNA is TGTGCCAGCAGTTTGGCGGGAGGCTGGGATACGCAGTATTTT. The V gene is TRBV27, the J gene TRBJ2-3; TRBD2 aligns across 8 bases. The ends lost 3 bases at V and 6 bases at J; junction bases unmatched: 5. The CDR3 has 14 amino acids. Germline CDR1 and CDR2: MNHEY and SMNVEV (reference sequence).

J is TRBJ1-2 and V is TRBV5-4; TRBD1 is a possible D gene (5 bases). Trimming removed 2 bases at V and 7 bases at J, with 18 bases between. Germline loops: CDR1 SGHNT, CDR2 YYREEE (reference sequence). The CDR3 runs 15 residues. The CDR3 region is CASSLSPLLGGGYTF. CDR3 coding DNA: TGTGCCAGCAGCTTAAGCCCCCTCCTGGGGGGTGGCTACACCTTC.

This clone appeared once. The V gene is TRBV5-6, the J gene TRBJ2-7, with D possibly matching TRBD2 (5 bases). Germline V gene data show CDR1 as SGHDT and CDR2 as YYEEEE. The V end was cut by 2 bases, the J end by 2 bases, with 11 bases between. The CDR3 is 14 residues long. The CDR3 region is CASSFRESPYEQYF. For the CDR3, the DNA is TGTGCCAGCAGCTTTAGGGAGAGTCCCTACGAGCAGTACTTC.

The V and J genes are TRBV27 and TRBJ2-4; possible D gene TRBD1, 5 bases. CDR1 and CDR2 (germline): MNHEY, SMNVEV (reference sequence). The CDR3 loop spans 12 amino acids. V was clipped by 5 bases and J by 6 bases, with 8 bases between them. CDR3 loop: CASSPTGNIQYF. The CDR3 nucleotides read TGTGCCAGCAGTCCTACAGGAAACATTCAGTACTTC.

On this clone: One end of the junction fails to match germline, which may point to a read error. The chain couples TRBV27 to TRBJ2-2; 9 bases line up with TRBD1. Germline CDR1 is MNHEY and CDR2 is SMNVEV (reference sequence). The length of the CDR3 is 15 residues. The CDR3 DNA reads as TGTGCCAGCACCTCCGGGACAGGGAACTCCGGGGAGCTGTTTTTT. This translates into CASTSGTGNSGELFF.

The chain has TRBV20-1 and TRBJ1-5, with unresolved D. This CDR3 contains 11 residues. Germline V gene data show CDR1 as DFQATT and CDR2 as SNEGSKA (reference sequence). With 3 bases removed from V and 3 bases from J, the gap between germline ends came to 3 bases. CDR3 DNA sequence: TGCAGTGCTAGGAACAATCAGCCCCAGCATTTT. Encoded protein: CSARNNQPQHF.

The chain joins TRBV4-1 to TRBJ2-1; D could derive from TRBD1 or TRBD2 (6 bases each). Germline V CDR1 and CDR2: MGHRA, YSYEKL. V dropped 3 bases and J dropped 7 bases, with 19 bases sitting between them. The CDR3 loop spans 16 amino acids. CDR3 sequence reads: CASSHRWEDRRNEQFF. The CDR3 nucleotides read TGCGCCAGCAGCCACCGCTGGGAGGACAGAAGGAATGAGCAGTTCTTC.

This clone has only one observation. Other DNA sequences from this sample encode an identical CDR3 as well. V gene TRBV19 combines with J gene TRBJ2-3; TRBD1 might be the D (6 bases). This CDR3 has 15 residues. The V gene's germline CDR1 is LNHDA and CDR2 SQIVND (reference sequence). Trimming pared 0 bases from V and 4 bases from J, leaving 11 bases between. The CDR3 sequence: CASSIDREGADTQYF. Here the CDR3 DNA reads TGTGCCAGTAGTATAGATCGTGAGGGGGCAGATACGCAGTATTTT.

This chain links TRBV6-5 with TRBJ2-1; D perhaps matches TRBD2 (5 bases). Germline values: CDR1 MNHEY, CDR2 SVGAGI. Between the trimmed V and J ends, which lost 5 bases and 8 bases, there was a span of 13 bases. The CDR3 loop spans 13 amino acids. The DNA of the CDR3 is TGTGCCAGCAGTGGCTGGACCGGGGATGAGCAGTTCTTC. Translating it yields CASSGWTGDEQFF.

The chain links TRBV4-3 to TRBJ2-3, with 9 nucleotides matching TRBD1. Germline values: CDR1 LGHNA, CDR2 YSLEER. The V gene end was trimmed by 4 bases and the J gene end by 4 bases; junction bases not matched to a gene: 6. This CDR3 is 15 amino acids long. The CDR3 bases are TGCGCCAGCAGCCCTGGGACAGGGTTTTCAGATACGCAGTATTTT. It is translated as CASSPGTGFSDTQYF.

This sequence joins TRBV19 and TRBJ2-7; no definite D call. The V and J ends lost 4 bases and 2 bases respectively, with 15 bases between them. CDR3 length: 15 residues. The germline CDR1 and CDR2 sequences are LNHDA and SQIVND (reference sequence). The CDR3 here is CASSSLDGGPYEQYF. The CDR3 region has the DNA TGTGCCAGTAGTAGCCTCGATGGCGGCCCCTACGAGCAGTACTTC.

This clone was picked up a small number of times. The rearrangement uses TRBV27 and TRBJ1-2; TRBD1 agrees at 7 bases. CDR1 MNHEY and CDR2 SMNVEV come from the germline V gene (reference sequence). This CDR3 is 17 amino acids long. With 5 bases clipped from V and 4 bases from J, the junction kept 16 bases outside the gene matches. CDR3 amino acids: CASSVRQGGSAVYGYTF. DNA of the CDR3: TGTGCCAGCAGTGTCCGACAGGGAGGGTCGGCGGTCTATGGCTACACCTTC.

This clone is a singleton in its sample. Other DNA sequences within the sample encode an identical CDR3. V and J are TRBV4-1 and TRBJ1-5; no clear D. CDR3 size: 13 residues. V lost 3 bases and J 4 bases, leaving 7 bases between the germline ends. Per germline, CDR1 MGHRA and CDR2 YSYEKL. The CDR3 DNA follows: TGCGCCAGCAGCCAGAACTTAAATCAGCCCCAGCATTTT. Translation gives CASSQNLNQPQHF.

The genes are TRBV5-1 and TRBJ2-3; D unresolved. The V gene lost 0 bases and the J gene lost 2 bases, with 10 bases spanning the gap. This CDR3 region has 15 residues. CDR1 and CDR2 (germline): SGHRS, YFSETQ. CDR3 sequence reads: CASSLEGRPTDTQYF. The CDR3 DNA sequence: TGCGCCAGCAGCTTGGAGGGCAGACCCACAGATACGCAGTATTTT.

The chain carries TRBV19 and TRBJ1-4; TRBD1 might be the D (5 bases). Trimming shortened V by 3 bases and J by 3 bases, and 8 bases separated the two germline ends. Germline lookup yields CDR1 LNHDA and CDR2 SQIVND (reference sequence). This CDR3 has 14 amino acids. CDR3 in DNA: TGTGCCAGTAGTATGACGGGGCCTAATGAAAAACTGTTTTTT. The encoded protein is CASSMTGPNEKLFF.

In the case of this clone: Other DNA sequences of this sample code for an identical CDR3. J is TRBJ2-7 and V is TRBV27; D call uncertain. V lost 3 bases to trimming and J lost 2 bases, with 8 bases between them. The CDR3 is 13 residues long. Per germline, CDR1 MNHEY and CDR2 SMNVEV (reference sequence). The CDR3 DNA follows: TGTGCCAGCAGTTTCAGCAGAGCCTACGAGCAGTACTTC. Translation gives CASSFSRAYEQYF.

The V gene is TRBV13, the J gene TRBJ2-7, with a possible D match to TRBD2 (5 bases). V lost 3 bases, J lost 3 bases, and 9 bases lay in between. This CDR3 spans 13 amino acids. CDR1 is PRHDT and CDR2 is FYEKMQ in the germline V gene (reference sequence). CDR3 DNA sequence: TGTGCCAGCAGCTTCCGGGAAAACTACGAGCAGTACTTC. Translating it yields CASSFRENYEQYF.

This clone showed up just once. The chain links TRBV29-1 to TRBJ2-7; 11 bases fit TRBD2. This CDR3 spans 13 amino acids. CDR1 and CDR2 (germline): SQVTM, ANQGSEA. The junction had 3 bases not matched to a gene; V was cut back by 4 bases and J by 4 bases. The CDR3 DNA reads TGCAGCGTTGTGGCTAGCGGGAGGTACGAGCAGTACTTC. The encoded protein is CSVVASGRYEQYF.

The J gene is TRBJ1-4, the V gene TRBV29-1, with D maybe TRBD1 (6 bases). V dropped 6 bases and J dropped 4 bases, with 9 bases sitting between them. This CDR3 spans 12 amino acids. Germline V gene data show CDR1 as SQVTM and CDR2 as ANQGSEA. The DNA of the CDR3 is TGCAGCGTGGTGGACAGTAATGAAAAACTGTTTTTT. This translates into CSVVDSNEKLFF.

The V gene is TRBV27, the J gene TRBJ1-6; the D is unclear. Trimming pared 4 bases from V and 10 bases from J, leaving 8 bases between. CDR3 size: 12 residues. From germline, CDR1 is MNHEY and CDR2 SMNVEV (reference sequence). The CDR3 is CASSSRSSPLHF. The CDR3 nucleotides read TGTGCCAGCAGTTCTCGTAGCTCACCCCTCCACTTT.

V usage is TRBV30 and J usage is TRBJ2-2; no firm D call. From germline, CDR1 is GTSNPN and CDR2 SVGIG (reference sequence). The CDR3 contains 11 residues. Trimming removed 7 bases from V and 6 bases from J, with 9 bases in between. The CDR3 nucleotides are TGTGCCTCCCCCTGGTCCGGGGAGCTGTTTTTT. It translates to CASPWSGELFF.

The J gene is TRBJ2-2, the V gene TRBV28; D possibly uses TRBD1 or TRBD2 (5 bases each). Between the trimmed V and J ends, which lost 2 bases and 2 bases, there was a span of 12 bases. This CDR3 comprises 16 residues. Germline V gene lookup returns CDR1 MDHEN and CDR2 SYDVKM. CDR3 sequence reads: CASSLRGPTNTGELFF. The CDR3 DNA follows: TGTGCCAGCAGTTTACGGGGACCGACTAACACCGGGGAGCTGTTTTTT.

The CDR3 region is CASSYDRGGVDTQYF. CDR3 nucleotide sequence: TGTGCCAGCAGTTACGACAGGGGGGGGGTAGATACGCAGTATTTT. The chain uses TRBV6-5 and TRBJ2-3, with 9 nucleotides matching TRBD1. CDR3 length equals 15 residues. Germline V gene lookup returns CDR1 MNHEY and CDR2 SVGAGI. V dropped 2 bases and J dropped 5; count of bases not matched to a gene: 5.

The V and J genes are TRBV5-4 and TRBJ1-2; D is undetermined. Trimming cost V 0 bases and J 9 bases, with 6 bases left between them. The CDR3 has 11 amino acids. CDR1 is SGHNT, CDR2 YYREEE, per germline (reference sequence). As DNA, the CDR3 is TGTGCCAGCAGCTTGGGGACCCGCTACACCTTC. It is translated as CASSLGTRYTF.

The genes are TRBV4-1 and TRBJ2-7; the match to TRBD2 covers 9 bases. The V gene end was trimmed by 4 bases and the J gene end by 2 bases; junction bases not matched to a gene: 6. The germline CDR1 and CDR2 sequences are MGHRA and YSYEKL. The CDR3 loop spans 15 amino acids. The CDR3, as DNA: TGCGCCAGCAGCCCCTCCGCGGGAGGGCCCTACGAGCAGTACTTC. It encodes CASSPSAGGPYEQYF.

V is TRBV7-2 and J is TRBJ1-6, with D unresolved. Trimming removed 1 base from V and 7 bases from J, with 11 bases in between. Germline V gives CDR1 SGHTA, CDR2 FQGNSA. The CDR3 runs 15 residues. The CDR3 coding sequence is TGTGCCAGCAGCTTAGGAGCTTGGGGAAATTCACCCCTCCACTTT. Translation: CASSLGAWGNSPLHF.

This clone was seen more than once but under ten times. The same CDR3 arises from other DNA sequences in this sample as well. The rearrangement joins TRBV5-1 to TRBJ1-1, with 7 bases fitting TRBD1. CDR1 is SGHRS and CDR2 is YFSETQ in the germline V gene. The ends lost 0 bases at V and 1 base at J; junction bases unmatched: 0. CDR3 size: 14 residues. The CDR3 DNA is TGCGCCAGCAGCTTGGACAGGGGGAACACTGAAGCTTTCTTT. Its protein is CASSLDRGNTEAFF.